Below are 11 T cell receptor beta chains sequenced from a single sample in a study of chemoradiotherapy in HPV16-positive cancers. Repertoires were generated with immunoSEQ multiplex PCR, while TCRdb's copy carries only in-frame clones and drops some. The table shows nearly 9,000 clones, with 70% to 80% occurring only once. The specimen was taken from a patient who underwent chemoradiotherapy. The source is a human donor with HPV-associated anogenital cancer.

The table lists this clone with a few counts. The V and J genes are TRBV29-1 and TRBJ1-2, with 8 positions matching TRBD1. Losses at the gene ends were 6 bases for V and 7 bases for J; bases not matched to a gene: 10. In germline, CDR1 is SQVTM, CDR2 ANQGSEA. This CDR3 region has 13 residues. This CDR3 is CSVPGGQGSGYTF. In DNA, the CDR3 is TGCAGCGTGCCCGGTGGACAGGGCAGTGGCTACACCTTC.

CDR3 coding DNA: TGCGCCAGCAGCAGCGGGGGCGGGGGGACGGAGACCCAGTACTTC. Protein product: CASSSGGGGTETQYF. The chain is built from TRBV5-1 and TRBJ2-5; 8 bases are shared with TRBD2. The CDR3 runs to 15 residues. Germline-derived CDR1 and CDR2 are SGHRS and YFSETQ. The J segment lost 5 bases and the V segment lost 4 bases, leaving 10 bases of the junction unmatched. Based on the CDR3 plus reference TRBV5-1 and TRBJ2-5, the full variable domain is KAGVTQTPRYLIKTRGQQVTLSCSPISGHRSVSWYQQTPGQGLQFLFEYFSETQRNKGNFPGRFSGRQFSNSRSEMNVSTLELGDSALYLCASSSGGGGTETQYFGPGTRLLVL.

V is TRBV7-2 and J is TRBJ2-3; D not certain. This CDR3 has 14 amino acids. Germline loops: CDR1 SGHTA, CDR2 FQGNSA. The V end was cut by 8 bases, the J end by 2 bases, with 14 bases between. The CDR3 loop reads CASLFGLDTDTQYF. CDR3 bases: TGTGCCAGCTTATTTGGCCTAGACACAGATACGCAGTATTTT.

The chain employs TRBV6-5 and TRBJ1-1; TRBD1 aligns across 8 bases. The ends lost 4 bases at V and 0 bases at J; junction bases unmatched: 4. Germline CDR1 and CDR2: MNHEY and SVGAGI. The CDR3 totals 15 residues. DNA of the CDR3: TGTGCCAGCAGTTTGACAGGGGTAATGAACACTGAAGCTTTCTTT. Translated, it gives CASSLTGVMNTEAFF.

This chain joins TRBV4-1 and TRBJ1-5; D is uncertain. The CDR3 loop spans 16 amino acids. With 1 base removed from V and 2 bases from J, the gap between germline ends came to 12 bases. Germline assignment: CDR1 MGHRA and CDR2 YSYEKL. Here the CDR3 reads CASSQGRGNGNQPQHF. CDR3 coding DNA: TGCGCCAGCAGCCAAGGTCGTGGGAACGGCAATCAGCCCCAGCATTTT.

The rearrangement links TRBV9 to TRBJ2-7; 10 nucleotides agree with TRBD2. The V gene's germline CDR1 is SGDLS and CDR2 YYNGEE. The CDR3 extends over 14 amino acids. Germline trimming cut 4 bases from V and 3 bases from J; bases unmatched to any gene: 4. The DNA for the CDR3 is TGTGCCAGCAGCCCCCGACTAGCGGGCTACGAGCAGTACTTC. This codes for CASSPRLAGYEQYF. The whole variable domain, remainder taken from reference TRBV9 and TRBJ2-7, is DSGVTQTPKHLITATGQRVTLRCSPRSGDLSVYWYQQSLDQGLQFLIQYYNGEERAKGNILERFSAQQFPDLHSELNLSSLELGDSALYFCASSPRLAGYEQYFGPGTRLTVT.

V and J are TRBV6-5 and TRBJ2-2, with a possible D match to TRBD1 (6 bases). Germline CDR1 MNHEY, CDR2 SVGAGI. Trimming removed 6 bases from V and 3 bases from J, with 11 bases in between. The CDR3 runs 14 residues. Written as DNA, the CDR3 is TGTGCCAGCAGAGGGGACACTTACACCGGGGAGCTGTTTTTT. Amino acid sequence: CASRGDTYTGELFF.

The count of this clone is one. V gene TRBV6-5 combines with J gene TRBJ2-7; D unresolved. Germline V gene sequence: CDR1 MNHEY, CDR2 SVGAGI. The CDR3 contains 14 residues. V was trimmed by 0 bases and J by 4 bases, leaving 10 bases between them. The CDR3 sequence: CASSYSGLFYEQYF. The CDR3 DNA is TGTGCCAGCAGTTACTCGGGCCTATTTTACGAGCAGTACTTC.

This clone was seen only a few times. The chain employs TRBV4-2 and TRBJ2-7; D remains ambiguous. The CDR3 covers 16 residues. V shed 0 bases and J shed 2 bases, with 14 bases lying between them. Germline V lookup: CDR1 LGHNA, CDR2 YNFKEQ. The DNA of the CDR3 is TGTGCCAGCAGCCAAGATTTGAGTCTCGTTACCTACGAGCAGTACTTC. Translated, it gives CASSQDLSLVTYEQYF.

The rearrangement joins TRBV5-1 to TRBJ2-6, with 8 bases matching TRBD1. The junction had 13 bases not matched to a gene; V was cut back by 5 bases and J by 0 bases. CDR1 SGHRS and CDR2 YFSETQ come from the germline V gene. The CDR3 consists of 19 residues. CDR3 protein: CASSRAGGGPSSGANVLTF. As DNA, the CDR3 is TGCGCCAGCAGTAGGGCAGGGGGCGGTCCCAGCTCTGGGGCCAACGTCCTGACTTTC.

The CDR3 region has the DNA TGTGCCAGCAGCTTGACTAGCGGGGGGGGAGGGTCCAACGAGCAGTACTTC. Its protein product is CASSLTSGGGGSNEQYF. The chain recombines TRBV5-4 with TRBJ2-7; TRBD2 aligns across 13 bases. Trimming took 1 base from V and 5 from J; bases not matched to a gene: 9. Germline CDR1 is SGHNT and CDR2 is YYREEE (reference sequence). This CDR3 is 17 amino acids long.